The clone carrying this T cell receptor (beta chain) was seen many times. What it binds is not known. Germline CDR1 reads MNHNS; CDR2 reads SASEGT. The CDR3 extends over 12 amino acids. V was cut by 6 bases and J by 3 bases, with 5 bases left in between. These data belong to a study of Graves' ophthalmopathy and Graves' hyperthyroidism. Across the whole study: If no ophthalmopathy appeared within 18 months of follow-up, hyperthyroidism was termed stable.

Study-wide results and caveats: Blood contained most expanded thyroid clonotypes exceeding 0.001 frequency.

From RNA, the CDR3 regions of TCR beta chains were amplified and sequenced. Second-round multiplex PCR followed a first-round RT-PCR using HTBI primers. MiXCR, applied by TCRdb to the multiplex PCR reads, yields one record per CDR3 protein. Of around 590,000 distinct CDR3 sequences detected, 35% to 45% appear once; the ten largest clones hold about 4%. Establishment of the diagnosis relied upon clinical symptoms, serum thyroxine, TRAb, thyroid ultrasound and orbital computed tomography. The sequence came from an adult man with Graves' hyperthyroidism. The sample comprised peripheral blood or thyroid tissue (not recorded which). The chain uses TRBV6-1 and TRBJ2-2; D remains unclear. The CDR3 protein is CASRVHTGELFF. DNA for the CDR3: TGTGCCAGCAGAGTGCACACCGGGGAGCTGTTTTTT.